This T cell receptor (beta chain) was captured by sequencing in a study of T-cell memory formation after mild COVID-19 (dated by TCRdb to the early 2020s). About the study as a whole: Most TCR sequence clusters were specific to one of the two donors. In a couple of donors, T-cell clones that expanded and contracted after mild COVID-19 were followed by sequencing TCRalpha and TCRbeta repertoires longitudinally. The cohort comprised two young, previously healthy adult volunteers, one female and one male.

Ficoll-Paque density gradient centrifugation was the method used to isolate PBMCs. Sequencer: Illumina NovaSeq 6000. TCRalpha and TCRbeta cDNA libraries were built by 5'RACE with constant-segment primers, adding sample barcodes and unique molecular identifiers. Trizol reagent was used to extract RNA from every sample. Library amplification was performed in two PCR steps, and a second sample barcode and Illumina TruSeq adapters were introduced in the second step. Sequencing of libraries was performed on an Illumina NovaSeq with 2 x 150 bp paired-end reads. The authors' pipeline ran thus. With migec v1.2.7, reads were demultiplexed and then collapsed into UMI-guided consensus sequences. Using mixcr v2.1.11, UMI consensuses were aligned to TRA and TRB V and J templates and then assembled into clonotypes. Expanded or contracted clonotypes were those called significant by both edgeR and NoisET, with noise models trained on biological replicates. edgeR calls used a false discovery rate-adjusted p below 0.01 and a log2 fold-change threshold of 1. As an exploratory analysis of dynamics, max-normalized trajectories of the 1000 most abundant clonotypes were examined with PCA combined with hierarchical clustering. Separately sequenced CD4+ and CD8+ repertoires were used to assign a CD4 or CD8 phenotype to each responding clone. TCRdb reworked the public reads: Q25 trimming with fastp, MiXCR clone assembly, productive beta chains retained. Here each entry gathers all rows of one CDR3 protein and keeps the most common genes and DNA. These V and J calls rely on TCRdb rather than the paper's analysis. The sample includes roughly 320,000 distinct CDR3 sequences, with around 28% observed a single time. Jointly, the top ten make up approximately 15% of the sample.

V is pared back by 7 bases and J by 8 bases, with 15 bases lying between the germline termini. The CDR3 sequence holds 13 residues, the cysteine and phenylalanine included. Just the 39-base CDR3 DNA is kept, in frame starting at base 1. Sequences MNHEY (CDR1) and SVGEGT (CDR2) are obtained from the germline V gene. General conclusions and limits of the study: Whether the second-wave clones peaking on day 37 were SARS-CoV-2 specific was not confirmed. Clones contracting from day 15 to 85 had balanced CD4/CD8 phenotypes, while a second wave expanding from day 15 to 37 was biased towards CD4+. Contracting CD4+ clones appeared mostly in the CM and EM memory subsets, whereas CD8+ clones were enriched in EMRA. Only a couple of mild cases were covered by the study, and larger cohorts that include severe cases with pre-infection samples were considered necessary. Some responding clones were detected in pre-infection memory, suggesting pre-existing cross-reactive memory T cells joined the SARS-CoV-2 response.

Comments on this clonotype: The specificity of this receptor is unknown. Per-base qualities were not stored, and no clone one base away is much larger.

The sequence derives from an adult woman who had mild COVID-19 (a few samples of this study predate the infection). The sample titles of this study are shuffled in the database, so cell type and time point are left out; the donor was told from shared clones. The chain links TRBV6-2 or TRBV6-3 with TRBJ2-1; the D segment could be TRBD2, given 6 matching bases. Sample: PBMCs or a T cell subset sorted from them (not recorded which). The CDR3 reads CASTDPGVDEQFF. The base sequence is TGTGCCAGCACGGACCCGGGAGTCGATGAGCAGTTCTTC.